One TCR beta chain is described in this entry. Its antigen is still unknown. Primers included in the PCR were 60 Vbeta and 13 Jbeta primers. Generated by immunoSEQ multiplex PCR, the TCRdb table keeps only in-frame clones and is missing some. The sample records around 280,000 clones, over 85% being singletons. The V and J ends lost 5 bases and 3 bases respectively, with 13 bases between them. This CDR3 comprises 14 residues. The V gene's germline CDR1 is LNHDA and CDR2 SQIVND (reference sequence). This sample stems from a study of cytomegalovirus exposure and HLA in healthy donors. Regarding the study as a whole: One cluster of highly shared sequence variants probably arose as a sequencing artifact.

V usage is TRBV19 and J usage is TRBJ1-1, with D possibly matching TRBD1 (6 bases). What was sequenced was PBMCs. The sequence was obtained from a woman aged 18 to 35 in good health and CMV-seronegative. As DNA, the CDR3 is TGTGCCAGTAGTTCAGACAGGAGTTACACTGAAGCTTTCTTT. Translation: CASSSDRSYTEAFF.